The 11 T cell receptor beta chains below all came from one sample that was sequenced in a study of graft-versus-host responses after intestinal transplantation. No antigen is known for these receptors. The table came from immunoSEQ multiplex PCR; TCRdb's copy has only in-frame clones and leaves some out. The sample consists of roughly 85,000 clones, approximately 89% of them appearing once. The sequenced sample was unstimulated CD8+ T cells sorted from spleen or lymph node cells, obtained before transplant. These receptors came from a human donor who was the organ donor for an intestinal transplant.

CDR3 DNA sequence: TGTGCCAGCAGCCCGACAGGGGGGAACTATGGCTACACCTTC. It codes for CASSPTGGNYGYTF. The V call is TRBV6-1, the J call TRBJ1-2, with 9 bases lining up with TRBD1. V lost 6 bases to trimming and J lost 2 bases; unmatched junction nucleotides: 4. Germline CDR1 and CDR2: MNHNS and SASEGT. This CDR3 is built from 14 residues.

The chain carries TRBV2 and TRBJ2-7, with 9 bases fitting TRBD1. J was trimmed by 9 bases and V by 6 bases; bases with no gene match: 6. The V gene's germline CDR1 is SNHLY and CDR2 FYNNEI. The CDR3 is made up of 12 amino acids. The CDR3 protein is CASRGQGVAQYF. CDR3 in DNA: TGTGCCAGCAGGGGACAGGGAGTCGCGCAGTACTTC.

This clone was seen just once. The chain employs TRBV5-4 and TRBJ2-7, with 7 bases fitting TRBD1. Unmatched junction bases numbered 5, after V lost 3 bases and J lost 2 bases. The CDR3 sequence is 14 residues long. Germline loops: CDR1 SGHNT, CDR2 YYREEE (reference sequence). The CDR3, as DNA: TGTGCCAGCAGCTCGCCGGGACAGCCCTACGAGCAGTACTTC. It yields the protein CASSSPGQPYEQYF.

This chain links TRBV7-9 with TRBJ2-7; D may match TRBD1 or TRBD2 (5 bases each). V shed 3 bases and J shed 5 bases, with 11 bases lying between them. In germline, CDR1 is SEHNR, CDR2 FQNEAQ (reference sequence). The CDR3 runs 13 residues. As DNA, the CDR3 is TGTGCCAGCAGCTTTGCAGGGACCCACGAGCAGTACTTC. It codes for CASSFAGTHEQYF.

Notes on this clone: This is likely a read error, given that the CDR3 carries no conserved phenylalanine or tryptophan at its end. This sequence joins TRBV6-1 and TRBJ2-7; 9 positions match TRBD2. Germline V gives CDR1 MNHNS, CDR2 SASEGT. CDR3 length: 13 residues. The ends lost 11 bases at V and 4 bases at J; junction bases unmatched: 9. As DNA, the CDR3 is TGTGCCGCTCGGATAGCGGGAGTATACGAGCAGTACTCC. Its protein is CAARIAGVYEQYS.

The genes are TRBV7-9 and TRBJ1-1, with TRBD1 matching over 8 bases. This CDR3 contains 14 residues. The germline CDR1 and CDR2 sequences are SEHNR and FQNEAQ (reference sequence). The trim removed 6 bases at V and 1 base at J, leaving 4 bases unmatched. CDR3 loop: CASRPQGENTEAFF. As DNA, the CDR3 is TGTGCCAGCAGACCACAGGGGGAGAACACTGAAGCTTTCTTT.

This clone was seen more than once but under ten times. The chain is built from TRBV4-2 and TRBJ1-3, with unresolved D. Between the trimmed V and J ends, which lost 1 base and 0 bases, there was a span of 1 base. Germline CDR1 and CDR2: LGHNA and YNFKEQ. This CDR3 has 13 amino acids. CDR3 sequence: CASSQASGNTIYF. Written as DNA, the CDR3 is TGTGCCAGCAGCCAAGCCTCTGGAAACACCATATATTTT.

This chain connects TRBV27 to TRBJ2-7, with TRBD1 identical over 10 bases. The trim removed 0 bases at V and 4 bases at J, leaving 3 bases unmatched. This CDR3 region has 15 residues. Germline values: CDR1 MNHEY, CDR2 SMNVEV (reference sequence). Here the CDR3 DNA reads TGTGCCAGCAGTTTATCCGGGACAGGGGCTTACGAGCAGTACTTC. It yields the protein CASSLSGTGAYEQYF.

V usage is TRBV9 and J usage is TRBJ2-3; D not resolved. Germline CDR1 is SGDLS and CDR2 is YYNGEE. This CDR3 is built from 14 residues. Trimming took 0 bases from V and 6 from J, leaving 11 bases between them. CDR3 nucleotides: TGTGCCAGCAGCGTAGGGTTGATGGAGGATACGCAGTATTTT. It encodes CASSVGLMEDTQYF.

This chain's CDR3 is CASRPDRGRWQETQYF. The DNA of the CDR3 is TGTGCCAGCAGACCTGACAGGGGGCGGTGGCAAGAGACCCAGTACTTC. The chain is built from TRBV5-6 and TRBJ2-5, with 10 bases matching TRBD1. The CDR3 is made up of 16 amino acids. CDR1 SGHDT and CDR2 YYEEEE come from the germline V gene. After removal of 5 bases from V and 2 bases from J, the junction contained 9 bases not matched to a gene.

J is TRBJ2-4 and V is TRBV4-1; 7 bases are a match to TRBD1. Germline V gene sequence: CDR1 MGHRA, CDR2 YSYEKL. This CDR3 comprises 14 residues. The junction had 3 bases not matched to a gene; V was cut back by 0 bases and J by 7 bases. The CDR3 DNA follows: TGCGCCAGCAGCCAAGACAGGGGGAACAACATTCAGTACTTC. Its protein is CASSQDRGNNIQYF.